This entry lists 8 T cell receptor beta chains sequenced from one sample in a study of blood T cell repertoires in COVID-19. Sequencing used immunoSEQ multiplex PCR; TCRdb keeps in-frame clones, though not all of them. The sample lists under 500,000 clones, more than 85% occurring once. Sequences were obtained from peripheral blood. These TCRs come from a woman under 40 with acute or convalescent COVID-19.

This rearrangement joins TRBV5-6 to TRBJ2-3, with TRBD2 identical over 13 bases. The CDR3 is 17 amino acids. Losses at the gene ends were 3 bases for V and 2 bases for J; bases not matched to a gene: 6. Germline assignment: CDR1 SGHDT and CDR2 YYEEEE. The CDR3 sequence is CASSYIGLAGDTDTQYF. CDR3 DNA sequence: TGTGCCAGCAGCTATATCGGACTAGCGGGGGACACAGATACGCAGTATTTT.

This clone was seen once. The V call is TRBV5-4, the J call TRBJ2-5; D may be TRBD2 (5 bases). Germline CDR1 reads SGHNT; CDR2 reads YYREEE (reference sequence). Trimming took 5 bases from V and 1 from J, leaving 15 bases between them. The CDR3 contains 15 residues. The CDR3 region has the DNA TGTGCCAGCAGTAGCGTCATCCCGGGCCAAGAGACCCAGTACTTC. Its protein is CASSSVIPGQETQYF.

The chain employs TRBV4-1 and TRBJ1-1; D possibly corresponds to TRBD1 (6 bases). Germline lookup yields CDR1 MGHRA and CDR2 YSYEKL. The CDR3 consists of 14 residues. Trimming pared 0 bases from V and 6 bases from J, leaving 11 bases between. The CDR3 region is CASSQENRASEAFF. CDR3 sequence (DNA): TGCGCCAGCAGCCAAGAAAACAGGGCATCTGAAGCTTTCTTT.

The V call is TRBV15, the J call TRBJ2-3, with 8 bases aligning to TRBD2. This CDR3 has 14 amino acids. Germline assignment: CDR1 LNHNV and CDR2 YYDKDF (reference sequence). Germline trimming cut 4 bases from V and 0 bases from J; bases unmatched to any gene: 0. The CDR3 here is CATSKRGSTDTQYF. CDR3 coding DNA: TGTGCCACCAGCAAGCGGGGGAGCACAGATACGCAGTATTTT.

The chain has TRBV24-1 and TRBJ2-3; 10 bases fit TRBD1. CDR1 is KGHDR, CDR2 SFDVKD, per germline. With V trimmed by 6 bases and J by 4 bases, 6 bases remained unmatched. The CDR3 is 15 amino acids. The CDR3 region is CATSPGQGLADTQYF. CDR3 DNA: TGTGCCACCAGTCCGGGACAGGGGTTAGCAGATACGCAGTATTTT.

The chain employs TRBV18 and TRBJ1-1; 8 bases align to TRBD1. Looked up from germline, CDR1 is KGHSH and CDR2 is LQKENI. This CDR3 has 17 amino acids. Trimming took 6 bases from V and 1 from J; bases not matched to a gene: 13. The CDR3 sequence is CASSRGQVLLGNTEAFF. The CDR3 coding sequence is TGTGCCAGCTCCCGGGGACAGGTGCTACTGGGGAACACTGAAGCTTTCTTT.

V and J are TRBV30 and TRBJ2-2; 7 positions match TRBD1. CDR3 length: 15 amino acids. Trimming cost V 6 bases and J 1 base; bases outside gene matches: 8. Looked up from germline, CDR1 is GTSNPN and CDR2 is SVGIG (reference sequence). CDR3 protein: CACRGRTGNTGELFF. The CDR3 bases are TGTGCCTGTAGAGGGCGGACAGGGAACACCGGGGAGCTGTTTTTT.

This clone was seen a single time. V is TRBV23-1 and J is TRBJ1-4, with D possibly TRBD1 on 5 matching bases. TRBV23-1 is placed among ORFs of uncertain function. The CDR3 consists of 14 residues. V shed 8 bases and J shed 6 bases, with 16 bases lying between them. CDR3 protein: CASRRREMDEKLFF. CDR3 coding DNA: TGCGCCAGCCGACGCAGGGAAATGGATGAAAAACTGTTTTTT.